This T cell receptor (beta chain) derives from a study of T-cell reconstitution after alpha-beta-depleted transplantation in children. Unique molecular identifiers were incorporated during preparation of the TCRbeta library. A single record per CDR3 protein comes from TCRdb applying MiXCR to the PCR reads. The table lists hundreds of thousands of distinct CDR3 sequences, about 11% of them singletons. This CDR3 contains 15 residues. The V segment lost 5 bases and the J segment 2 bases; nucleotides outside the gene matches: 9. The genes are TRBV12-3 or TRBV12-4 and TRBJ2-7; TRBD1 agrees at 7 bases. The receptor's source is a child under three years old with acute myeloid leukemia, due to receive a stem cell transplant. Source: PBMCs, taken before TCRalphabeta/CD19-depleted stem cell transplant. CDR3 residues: CASSPQQGPTYEQYF. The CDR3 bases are TGTGCCAGCAGTCCCCAACAGGGGCCTACCTACGAGCAGTACTTC.